These 18 T cell receptor beta chains were sequenced from one sample in a study of blood T cell repertoires in COVID-19. Using immunoSEQ multiplex PCR, the repertoire was profiled, and TCRdb retains in-frame clones only, with some absent. The table has 100,000 to 150,000 clones, 55% to 75% seen once. Sequencing was done on a sample of peripheral blood. The receptors were gathered from a woman aged 70-85 years with acute or convalescent COVID-19.

The rearrangement links TRBV5-6 to TRBJ1-2, with D maybe TRBD1 (5 bases). V was clipped by 1 base and J by 3 bases, with 13 bases between them. Germline V CDR1 and CDR2: SGHDT, YYEEEE. The CDR3 runs 15 residues. CDR3 nucleotide sequence: TGTGCCAGCAGCTTGTTGTCCTTCAGGGACTATGGCTACACCTTC. As protein: CASSLLSFRDYGYTF.

This chain uses TRBV12-5 with TRBJ2-2; D is perhaps TRBD1 (5 bases). This CDR3 has 14 amino acids. The V end lost 5 bases, the J end lost 5 bases, and 12 bases lay between the germline ends. CDR1 is LGHNT and CDR2 is FRNRAP in the germline V gene. The DNA of the CDR3 is TGTGCTAGTGGTGCCGGACACTATACCGGGGAGCTGTTTTTT. Its translation is CASGAGHYTGELFF.

The J gene is TRBJ2-5, the V gene TRBV5-6, with 10 bases that match TRBD1. The CDR3 runs to 16 residues. The germline V gene has CDR1 SGHDT and CDR2 YYEEEE. The V and J ends lost 4 bases and 5 bases, in that order; junction bases with no gene match: 11. The CDR3: CASSLKTGGVVETQYF. The CDR3 bases are TGTGCCAGCAGCCTTAAGACAGGGGGCGTCGTCGAGACCCAGTACTTC.

The chain carries TRBV11-1 and TRBJ2-5; perhaps TRBD2 as D (5 bases). The germline V and J ends were trimmed by 8 bases and 4 bases, with 8 bases remaining between them. The CDR3 extends over 11 amino acids. Germline CDR1 and CDR2: SGHAT and FQDESV (reference sequence). The CDR3 bases are TGTGCCAGCCGGGGAGTAGAGACCCAGTACTTC. It translates to CASRGVETQYF.

J is TRBJ1-6 and V is TRBV9, with a possible D match to TRBD1 (6 bases). Germline CDR1 and CDR2: SGDLS and YYNGEE. There are 19 residues in the CDR3. Deletions cut 0 bases from V and 3 bases from J, with 19 bases between. The CDR3 region has the DNA TGTGCCAGCAGCGTAGGGTGGCAGGGGAAGACGGGCTATAATTCACCCCTCCACTTT. Protein: CASSVGWQGKTGYNSPLHF.

The V gene is TRBV5-6, the J gene TRBJ2-5; perhaps TRBD1 as D (6 bases). This CDR3 is built from 11 residues. V lost 2 bases and J 7 bases, leaving 6 bases between the germline ends. The germline V gene encodes CDR1 SGHDT and CDR2 YYEEEE. The CDR3 sequence is CASSLGGTQYF. The CDR3 bases are TGTGCCAGCAGCTTAGGGGGGACCCAGTACTTC.

CDR3 loop: CASSEPSSKTGHYGYTF. The DNA of the CDR3 is TGTGCCAGCAGTGAACCATCTTCGAAGACAGGGCACTATGGCTACACCTTC. The V call is TRBV6-1, the J call TRBJ1-2; TRBD1 agrees at 7 bases. V lost 2 bases to trimming and J lost 3 bases; unmatched junction nucleotides: 12. CDR3 size: 17 residues. The V gene's germline CDR1 is MNHNS and CDR2 SASEGT.

The V and J genes are TRBV11-2 and TRBJ1-6; possibly TRBD1 for D (5 bases). With 5 bases removed from V and 0 bases from J, the gap between germline ends came to 11 bases. Germline assignment: CDR1 SGHAT and CDR2 FQNNGV. The CDR3 spans 16 residues. CDR3 sequence: CASSRTPSSYNSPLHF. DNA for the CDR3: TGTGCCAGCAGCCGGACACCCAGCTCCTATAATTCACCCCTCCACTTT.

The V call is TRBV19, the J call TRBJ2-1, with 12 bases matching TRBD2. CDR1 and CDR2 from the germline V gene are LNHDA and SQIVND (reference sequence). The CDR3 loop spans 15 amino acids. After removal of 6 bases from V and 7 bases from J, the junction contained 7 bases not matched to a gene. The CDR3 DNA reads TGTGCCAGTAGCCCCGGGCTAGCGGGAGGGAATGAGCAGTTCTTC. Translated, it gives CASSPGLAGGNEQFF.

In this sample, this clone turned up once. This sequence joins TRBV19 and TRBJ1-1; tentatively, D is TRBD1 (5 bases). V lost 10 bases and J lost 1, with 13 bases in between. In germline, CDR1 is LNHDA, CDR2 SQIVND (reference sequence). This CDR3 region has 13 residues. The CDR3 DNA sequence: TGTGCCACGCGGACAAGTTCGAACACTGAAGCTTTCTTT. It encodes CATRTSSNTEAFF.

The J gene is TRBJ2-2, the V gene TRBV2, with 7 bases identical to TRBD2. V was pared by 4 bases and J by 7 bases, with 3 bases of the junction left unmatched. This CDR3 is built from 13 residues. CDR1 and CDR2 from the germline V gene are SNHLY and FYNNEI. The CDR3 coding sequence is TGTGCCAGCAGTGTAACGGGGGGCGGGGAGCTGTTTTTT. Encoded protein: CASSVTGGGELFF.

The rearrangement uses TRBV5-4 and TRBJ1-6, with 11 bases identical to TRBD1. The CDR3 has 17 residues. V shed 4 bases and J 5 bases; nucleotides not matched to a gene: 8. The V gene's germline CDR1 is SGHNT and CDR2 YYREEE (reference sequence). CDR3 DNA sequence: TGTGCCAGCAGCCCCGGACAGGGGGCTCCTCATAATTCACCCCTCCACTTT. Amino acid sequence: CASSPGQGAPHNSPLHF.

In this sample, this clone turned up a few times. J is TRBJ2-7 and V is TRBV27; D might be TRBD1 (6 bases). CDR3 size: 14 residues. Germline V gene sequence: CDR1 MNHEY, CDR2 SMNVEV (reference sequence). V lost 4 bases and J lost 5, with 15 bases in between. For the CDR3, the DNA is TGTGCCAGCAGTTCGACAGGTTACTCGGACGAGCAGTACTTC. It yields the protein CASSSTGYSDEQYF.

The rearrangement links TRBV27 to TRBJ1-1, with D tentatively TRBD1 (5 bases). CDR1 and CDR2 (germline): MNHEY, SMNVEV (reference sequence). The CDR3 covers 15 residues. Trimming left V 4 bases short and J 0 bases short, with 12 bases between. CDR3 sequence reads: CASSSQGGLNTEAFF. CDR3 bases: TGTGCCAGCAGTTCCCAGGGAGGGTTGAACACTGAAGCTTTCTTT.

J is TRBJ1-5 and V is TRBV6-5, with TRBD1 as a possible D gene (5 bases). CDR3 length: 15 amino acids. Germline CDR1 and CDR2: MNHEY and SVGAGI. V lost 4 bases, J lost 0 bases, and 10 bases lay in between. The CDR3 sequence: CASSSGEHSNQPQHF. CDR3 nucleotide sequence: TGTGCCAGCAGTTCGGGGGAGCATAGCAATCAGCCCCAGCATTTT.

V is TRBV30 and J is TRBJ2-3; the match to TRBD1 covers 9 bases. The germline V gene has CDR1 GTSNPN and CDR2 SVGIG (reference sequence). The CDR3 sequence is 16 residues long. The V gene end was trimmed by 5 bases and the J gene end by 3 bases; junction bases not matched to a gene: 12. As DNA, the CDR3 is TGTGCCTGGTTTCCCAAGCTGGGACAGGGTACAGATACGCAGTATTTT. Its translation is CAWFPKLGQGTDTQYF. The full variable domain, in which reference TRBV30 and TRBJ2-3 provide the parts outside the CDR3, is SQTIHQWPATLVQPVGSPLSLECTVEGTSNPNLYWYRQAAGRGLQLLFYSVGIGQISSEVPQNLSASRPQDRQFILSSKKLLLSDSGFYLCAWFPKLGQGTDTQYFGPGTRLTVL.

V and J are TRBV6-2 or TRBV6-3 and TRBJ1-2; perhaps TRBD1 as D (5 bases). CDR1 MNHEY and CDR2 SVGEGT come from the germline V gene. This CDR3 spans 15 amino acids. The V end was cut by 6 bases, the J end by 0 bases, with 14 bases between. The CDR3 bases are TGTGCCAGCAGCCCAGACAGAGACACTAACTATGGCTACACCTTC. Translated: CASSPDRDTNYGYTF.

This clone was detected a few times. J is TRBJ2-7 and V is TRBV21-1; TRBD1 is the table's D call and was not checked against the DNA. TRBV21-1 is a pseudogene locus. This CDR3 has 13 amino acids. This CDR3 reads CASSQGTRTGRDF. CDR3 in DNA: TGTGCCAGCAGCCAAGGAACCCGGACAGGGAGGGACTTC.